Listed below are T cell receptor beta chains from one sample, sequenced in a study of blood T cell repertoires in COVID-19. TCRdb keeps only in-frame clones here, not all; method: immunoSEQ multiplex PCR. The data hold more than 25,000 clones, with roughly 90% observed a single time. The sequenced sample was peripheral blood. The receptors here all came from a woman between 35 and 50 years old with active or convalescent COVID-19. Each CDR3 is given with its conserved first and last residue. The order of the fields is V gene, J gene, CDR3 protein.

TRBV5-5	TRBJ1-1	CASSLEGLNTEAFF
TRBV6-6	TRBJ2-7	CASSYRGQSSSYEQYF
TRBV19	TRBJ1-6	CASTDAGTANSPLHF
TRBV12-3/TRBV12-4	TRBJ2-5	CASSSAGFETQYF
TRBV30	TRBJ1-4	CAWSSGTTNEKLFF
TRBV6-6	TRBJ1-2	CASSPGGGARSNYGYTF
TRBV5-1	TRBJ2-3	CASSEGQGGTDTQYF
TRBV19	TRBJ1-3	CASSIDSSSGNTIYF
TRBV2	TRBJ2-3	CASILMGTSDTQYF
TRBV5-4	TRBJ1-2	CASSIGRQGPGGYGYTF
TRBV28	TRBJ2-3	CASSSAGRTDTQYF
TRBV5-6	TRBJ1-2	CASSPGQGNYGYTF
TRBV27	TRBJ2-1	CASSLPGQLNNEQFF
TRBV5-1	TRBJ1-2	CASWNTGASPDYGYTF
TRBV30	TRBJ1-6	CAWRDQGAGNSPLHF
TRBV12-3/TRBV12-4	TRBJ2-2	CASSQGTGELFF
TRBV11-2	TRBJ2-3	CASSPGISPSTDTQYF
TRBV3-1/TRBV3-2	TRBJ1-2	CASSAQGYYGYTF
TRBV5-4	TRBJ1-6	CASSSPQGSGSPLHF
TRBV15	TRBJ2-5	CATSRDEDYQETQYF
TRBV6-5	TRBJ1-3	CASSLVLGSGNTIYF
TRBV9	TRBJ2-3	CASSVGVGQSGDTQYF
TRBV24-1	TRBJ2-5	CATHPDRAKETQYF